The 15 T cell receptor beta chains presented below share a single source sample, sequenced in a study of cytomegalovirus exposure and HLA in healthy donors. PCR primers comprised 60 Vbeta and 13 Jbeta primers. The protocol was immunoSEQ multiplex PCR, while the TCRdb copy is restricted to in-frame clones and leaves out a portion. The data show under 150,000 clones, with roughly four fifths seen just once and approximately 3% held by the top ten. The sample consisted of PBMCs. The receptors come from a boy younger than 10 in good health and CMV-seronegative.

The chain has TRBV14 and TRBJ2-5; D is uncertain. Germline CDR1 is SGHDN and CDR2 is FVKESK. This CDR3 has 13 residues. V lost 1 base and J 4 bases, leaving 7 bases between the germline ends. The CDR3 loop reads CASSQVNGETQYF. The CDR3, as DNA: TGTGCCAGCAGCCAAGTGAACGGAGAGACCCAGTACTTC.

In the case of this clone: This specimen includes other DNA sequences encoding the same CDR3. The chain combines TRBV29-1 with TRBJ2-3, with D unresolved. The germline V gene has CDR1 SQVTM and CDR2 ANQGSEA. Trimming removed 2 bases from V and 1 base from J, with 4 bases in between. CDR3 length equals 12 residues. The CDR3: CSVEQGTDTQYF. The CDR3 coding sequence is TGCAGCGTTGAACAGGGCACAGATACGCAGTATTTT.

The rearrangement uses TRBV6-6 and TRBJ2-7; 8 bases fit TRBD1. Germline V gives CDR1 MNHNY, CDR2 SVGAGI (reference sequence). The CDR3 contains 14 residues. With 6 bases clipped from V and 2 bases from J, the junction kept 6 bases outside the gene matches. CDR3 DNA: TGTGCCAGCAGGAACGGACAGGGCACCTACGAGCAGTACGTC. Residues: CASRNGQGTYEQYV.

A single count supports this clone. The chain recombines TRBV11-1 with TRBJ2-1, with 9 bases fitting TRBD2. Germline CDR1 reads SGHAT; CDR2 reads FQDESV (reference sequence). The CDR3 is 16 residues long. With 5 bases clipped from V and 8 bases from J, the junction kept 13 bases outside the gene matches. Here the CDR3 DNA reads TGTGCCAGCAGCCCCCCCAGTAGATCTAGCGGGGATGAGCAGTTCTTC. Translating gives CASSPPSRSSGDEQFF. The full variable domain, in which reference TRBV11-1 and TRBJ2-1 provide the parts outside the CDR3, is EAEVAQSPRYKITEKSQAVAFWCDPISGHATLYWYRQILGQGPELLVQFQDESVVDDSQLPKDRFSAERLKGVDSTLKIQPAELGDSAMYLCASSPPSRSSGDEQFFGPGTRLTVL.

This clone was observed once. The V and J genes are TRBV15 and TRBJ2-1; D uncertain. Trimming took off 0 bases at V and 6 bases at J, with 15 bases between the two ends. The germline V gene encodes CDR1 LNHNV and CDR2 YYDKDF (reference sequence). CDR3 length: 16 residues. CDR3 sequence reads: CATSRDAARNTNEQFF. CDR3 DNA sequence: TGTGCCACCAGCAGAGATGCGGCTAGGAATACCAATGAGCAGTTCTTC.

This CDR3 reads CAIATVTLDNEQFF. CDR3 DNA sequence: TGTGCCATCGCGACAGTGACGTTGGACAATGAGCAGTTCTTC. The chain links TRBV6-5 to TRBJ2-1; tentatively, D is TRBD1 (5 bases). Germline loops: CDR1 MNHEY, CDR2 SVGAGI. This CDR3 is built from 14 residues. Trimming removed 10 bases at V and 5 bases at J, with 18 bases between.

The chain joins TRBV18 to TRBJ2-5; D is perhaps TRBD2 (6 bases). The V end lost 2 bases, the J end lost 5 bases, and 12 bases lay between the germline ends. CDR3 size: 14 residues. Germline values: CDR1 KGHSH, CDR2 LQKENI. The CDR3, as DNA: TGTGCCAGCTCACCATTTGGAGGGGACGAGACCCAGTACTTC. It encodes CASSPFGGDETQYF.

This chain connects TRBV13 to TRBJ1-2, with D maybe TRBD1 (5 bases). CDR1 and CDR2 (germline): PRHDT, FYEKMQ (reference sequence). V lost 0 bases to trimming and J lost 4 bases, with 12 bases between them. The CDR3 loop spans 15 amino acids. CDR3 sequence: CASSLGRQGSYGYTF. The CDR3 DNA sequence: TGTGCCAGCAGCTTAGGAAGGCAGGGAAGCTATGGCTACACCTTC.

The chain is built from TRBV2 and TRBJ2-7; 8 bases are shared with TRBD2. The CDR3 totals 14 residues. CDR1 is SNHLY, CDR2 FYNNEI, per germline. The V segment lost 10 bases and the J segment 5 bases; nucleotides outside the gene matches: 13. CDR3 coding DNA: TGTGCCATCCGGGGGGGGCCGACGACCAACGAGCAGTACTTC. It is translated as CAIRGGPTTNEQYF.

The chain employs TRBV5-1 and TRBJ1-2, with 11 positions matching TRBD1. The CDR3 sequence is 14 residues long. J lost 7 bases, V lost 0 bases, and 2 bases had no gene match. The germline gives CDR1 SGHRS, CDR2 YFSETQ. CDR3 DNA: TGCGCCAGCAGCTTGGCCGGGACAGGGGGTGGCTACACCTTC. The encoded protein is CASSLAGTGGGYTF. Supplemented by reference TRBV5-1 and TRBJ1-2, the full variable domain reads KAGVTQTPRYLIKTRGQQVTLSCSPISGHRSVSWYQQTPGQGLQFLFEYFSETQRNKGNFPGRFSGRQFSNSRSEMNVSTLELGDSALYLCASSLAGTGGGYTFGSGTRLTVV.

The chain has TRBV6-5 and TRBJ2-7; D uncertain. Germline CDR1 is MNHEY and CDR2 is SVGAGI. The V gene lost 3 bases and the J gene lost 5 bases, with 5 bases spanning the gap. This CDR3 contains 11 residues. CDR3 sequence (DNA): TGTGCCAGCAGTTATATCCACGAGCAGTACTTC. Translated, it gives CASSYIHEQYF.

The CDR3 DNA follows: TGTGCCAGCAGTGAGGGTACAGGGCGTGAGGAGCAGTACTTC. Translated: CASSEGTGREEQYF. The chain is built from TRBV6-1 and TRBJ2-5, with D perhaps TRBD1 (6 bases). The V end lost 3 bases, the J end lost 11 bases, and 19 bases lay between the germline ends. Germline V gives CDR1 MNHNS, CDR2 SASEGT. The CDR3 has 14 amino acids.

The chain recombines TRBV27 with TRBJ2-7, with a weak D call TRBD2 (5 bases). This CDR3 has 14 residues. The V gene's germline CDR1 is MNHEY and CDR2 SMNVEV (reference sequence). Trimming shortened V by 5 bases and J by 1 base, and 12 bases separated the two germline ends. The CDR3 coding sequence is TGTGCCAGCAGTGAGAGGGATCGGTCCTACGAGCAGTACTTC. Residues: CASSERDRSYEQYF.

CDR3 sequence reads: CASKRAGGMNTEAFF. The CDR3 DNA reads TGTGCCAGCAAGAGGGCAGGGGGCATGAACACTGAAGCTTTCTTT. The chain has TRBV6-5 and TRBJ1-1; TRBD1 aligns across 8 bases. Per germline, CDR1 MNHEY and CDR2 SVGAGI. V shed 7 bases and J 0 bases; nucleotides not matched to a gene: 7. This CDR3 comprises 15 residues.

This chain connects TRBV2 to TRBJ2-7; TRBD2 might be the D (5 bases). Trimming shortened V by 8 bases and J by 2 bases, and 10 bases separated the two germline ends. The V gene's germline CDR1 is SNHLY and CDR2 FYNNEI. The length of the CDR3 is 12 residues. The CDR3 protein is CASRGLPYEQYV. DNA for the CDR3: TGTGCCAGCCGCGGACTGCCCTACGAGCAGTACGTC.